A selection of T cell receptor beta chains follows, all from one sample in a study of blood T cells in healthy people across ages. TCRdb re-derived calls from the 5' RACE reads in MiXCR, one entry per CDR3 protein. Of over a million distinct CDR3 sequences in the sample, about 43% were seen once. Sequences were obtained from blood. The receptors originated from a woman aged 18-30 years in good health. The CDR3 runs from the conserved cysteine through the conserved F or W. A D gene is named only where the DNA matches it firmly. Rows may omit the clone size; those that give it use once, few, many or a size class.

j_call	clone_size	d_call	v_call	cdr3_nt	cdr3_aa
TRBJ2-3	NA	TRBD1	TRBV27	TGTGCCAGCAGTTATAGAGGGGGCACCACAGATACGCAGTATTTT	CASSYRGGTTDTQYF
TRBJ2-7	NA	TRBD2	TRBV5-1	TGCGCCAGCAGCTCGGCTACGCCGGGACTAGCGGGGTCCTACAACGAGCAGTACTTC	CASSSATPGLAGSYNEQYF
TRBJ1-2	NA	NA	TRBV11-2	TGTGCCAGCAGCTTAGAAGCGGACAGACTTTTTTCGTACACCTTC	CASSLEADRLFSYTF
TRBJ2-1	NA	TRBD2	TRBV12-3/TRBV12-4	TGTGCCAGCAGTTTCGGGGGGGAGGGCTACAATGAGCAGTTCTTC	CASSFGGEGYNEQFF
TRBJ1-5	once	NA	TRBV15	TGTGCCACCAGAACGGGGGGCAGTAGCAATCAGCCCCAGCATTTT	CATRTGGSSNQPQHF
TRBJ1-5	NA	NA	TRBV13	TGTGCCAGCAGCTTAACGTCAGTATACGATCAGCCCCAGCATTTT	CASSLTSVYDQPQHF
TRBJ2-4	once	NA	TRBV9	TGTGCCAGCAGCGTGGAAAGGGGGGACATTCAGTACTTC	CASSVERGDIQYF
TRBJ1-4	NA	NA	TRBV5-6	TGTGCCAGCAGCTTGGGGTCTAGTTATGAAAAACTGTTTTTT	CASSLGSSYEKLFF
TRBJ1-1	NA	NA	TRBV6-1	TGTGCCAGCAGTGGAGATGGAGGGGACACTGAAGCTTTCTTT	CASSGDGGDTEAFF
TRBJ2-2	NA	TRBD2	TRBV5-1	TGCGCGAGCGGGGGGCTTCCGAACACCGGGGAGCTGTTTTTT	CASGGLPNTGELFF
TRBJ1-2	NA	NA	TRBV6-7	TGTGCCAGCAGTTACTGGAGCTATCCGGACGGCTACACCTTC	CASSYWSYPDGYTF
TRBJ2-3	NA	NA	TRBV20-1	TGCAGTGCTGCCCCTGGGGGTCGAGATACGCAGTATTTT	CSAAPGGRDTQYF
TRBJ2-6	NA	NA	TRBV18	TGTGCCAGCTCACCGCGACGGAACTCTGGGGCCAACGTCCTGACTTTC	CASSPRRNSGANVLTF
TRBJ1-2	NA	TRBD1	TRBV7-9	TGTGCCAGCAGCTTATCTGACAGGGAATCTAGCTATGGCTACACCTTC	CASSLSDRESSYGYTF
TRBJ1-2	few	TRBD1	TRBV5-1	TGCGCCAGCAGCTCTTACGACAGGGGCGCCCACTATGGCTACACCTTC	CASSSYDRGAHYGYTF
TRBJ1-6	NA	NA	TRBV6-5	TGTGCCAGCACCTACACAGGGCGGAATTCACCCCCCCACTTT	CASTYTGRNSPPHF
TRBJ2-5	once	NA	TRBV27	TGTGCCAGCAGTCCTAAGACCGGGACCCGCGCCGCGGGGGCCATCAAGCAGTACTTC	CASSPKTGTRAAGAIKQYF
TRBJ1-1	NA	NA	TRBV5-1	TGCGCCAGCAGCTTGGTATCAGTAGACAAGATGAACACTGAAGCTTTCTTT	CASSLVSVDKMNTEAFF
TRBJ1-1	NA	NA	TRBV20-1	TGCAGTGTCGCGAAAAGTTGGGGTGACACTGAAGCTTTCTTT	CSVAKSWGDTEAFF
TRBJ1-2	NA	NA	TRBV6-1	TGTGCCAGCAGCTCGACAGTAACAGTAACGGGCTATGGCTACACCTTC	CASSSTVTVTGYGYTF
TRBJ2-7	few	TRBD1	TRBV6-1	TGTGCCATAGACAGGGTCTCCTACGAGCAGTACTTC	CAIDRVSYEQYF
TRBJ2-7	NA	TRBD2	TRBV5-1	TGCGCCAGCAGCTTGGGGTTTGGGCTAGCGGCCTACGAGCAGTACTTC	CASSLGFGLAAYEQYF
TRBJ2-3	few	NA	TRBV6-5	TGTGCCAGCAGTTACTCCCTCTACTATACGCAGTATTTT	CASSYSLYYTQYF
TRBJ1-5	few	TRBD1	TRBV5-5	TGTGCCAGCAGCGGGGGAGGGACAGGGCAAAATCAGCCCCAGCATTTT	CASSGGGTGQNQPQHF
TRBJ2-3	NA	NA	TRBV3-1	TGTGCCAGCAGCCAAACCCCGGGGACGCAGTATTTT	CASSQTPGTQYF
TRBJ2-6	NA	TRBD1	TRBV7-9	TGTGCCAGCAGCCGGGACAGGGGGTCTCTTACCACTTCTGGGGCCAACGTCCTGACTTTC	CASSRDRGSLTTSGANVLTF
TRBJ2-7	few	NA	TRBV21-1	TGTGCCAGCAGCCCGGCAGGGATCGAGTACGAGCAGTACTTC	CASSPAGIEYEQYF
TRBJ2-1	few	TRBD2	TRBV7-2	TGTGCCAGCAGCCGTTTAGCGGGGGGCACCTACAATGAGCAGTTCTTC	CASSRLAGGTYNEQFF
TRBJ2-3	NA	TRBD2	TRBV20-1	TGCAGTGCTCCCGGCCCTAGCGGGACGACAGATACGCAGTATTTT	CSAPGPSGTTDTQYF
TRBJ2-7	NA	NA	TRBV15	TGTGCCACCAGCAGAGATTGGTTGGCCGGAGACAATGAGCAGTACTTC	CATSRDWLAGDNEQYF
TRBJ2-2	NA	NA	TRBV10-3	TGTGCCATCAGTGGAGGGGAATACACCGGGGAGCTGTTTTTT	CAISGGEYTGELFF
TRBJ2-1	few	NA	TRBV2	TGTGCCAGCAGTGCTCTAGGCCCCTCCTACAATGAGCAGTTCTTC	CASSALGPSYNEQFF
TRBJ2-1	NA	NA	TRBV5-1	TGCGCCAGCAGCTTGGGGGGGACAACCTCCTCCTACAATGAGCAGTTCTTC	CASSLGGTTSSYNEQFF
TRBJ2-1	NA	NA	TRBV21-1	TGTGCCAGCAGCAAAGACTTCCGGACAGGGGGCTACAATGAGCAGTTCTTC	CASSKDFRTGGYNEQFF
TRBJ2-7	NA	NA	TRBV2	TGTGCCAGCTTTAAGGTAAACGGGCAGTACTTC	CASFKVNGQYF
TRBJ2-2	few	NA	TRBV9	TGTGCCAGCAGCGTAGCCACAGGGTACGGGAACACCGGGGAGCTGTTTTTT	CASSVATGYGNTGELFF
TRBJ2-3	once	NA	TRBV9	TGTGCCAGCAGCGCCCCCACCTGGAGCGGTTTCACAGATACGCAGTATTTT	CASSAPTWSGFTDTQYF
TRBJ2-1	NA	TRBD2	TRBV3-1	TGTGCCAGCAGCCAAGACTTTAGACTAGCGGGGGGGCCAAGACACAATGAGCAGTTCTTC	CASSQDFRLAGGPRHNEQFF
TRBJ2-5	NA	NA	TRBV5-1	TGCGCCAGCACCACCTGGGGAGAGGCCCAGTACTTC	CASTTWGEAQYF
TRBJ1-6	NA	NA	TRBV28	TGTGCCAGCAGCTATGCGGCGGGGGCGGTTTGGAATTCACCCCTCCACTTT	CASSYAAGAVWNSPLHF
TRBJ2-7	NA	TRBD2	TRBV5-1	TGCGCCAGCAGCTTGACGTACGGAGCGGGGGTCTCCTACGAGCAGTACTTC	CASSLTYGAGVSYEQYF
TRBJ2-1	NA	TRBD2	TRBV7-2	TGTGCCAGCAGCCTCTCCGGGACTAGGTCCTACAATGAGCAGTTCTTC	CASSLSGTRSYNEQFF
TRBJ1-5	few	NA	TRBV7-2	TGTGCCAGCAGCTGGGACCCCGACCCATCTCAGCCCCAGCATTTT	CASSWDPDPSQPQHF
TRBJ2-2	few	NA	TRBV6-5	TGTGCCAGCGTAGAGGTCGCGAACACCGGGGAGCTGTTTTTT	CASVEVANTGELFF
TRBJ2-1	once	NA	TRBV20-1	TGCAGTGCTAGAGATATCGGGACTCCCAATGAGCAGTTCTTC	CSARDIGTPNEQFF
TRBJ2-7	few	NA	TRBV7-8	TGTGCCAGCAGCGAGACTGGAGGCTCCTACAATGAGCAGTACTTC	CASSETGGSYNEQYF